The 32 T cell receptor beta chains below all came from one sample that was sequenced in a study of regulatory T cells in long-lasting Graves disease. Time point indicated: newly diagnosed GD, antithyroid drugs for less than 3 months. RNA from PBMCs was the source of the TCR library. The TCR beta library used iRepertoire HTBI primers with Arm-PCR amplification of CDR3. One entry per CDR3 protein, called by TCRdb with MiXCR from the multiplex PCR reads. The sample gives about 460,000 distinct CDR3 sequences, around 13% of which show up once; around a sixth is in the top ten. This sample was shared with a second study, whose subject was T cells in Graves' hyperthyroidism and ophthalmopathy.

This sample comprised peripheral blood mononuclear cells (PBMCs), obtained at new diagnosis, from a patient treated with antithyroid drugs. The receptors derive from a woman between 45 and 60 years old with Graves disease.

This chain links TRBV5-1 with TRBJ2-7; 11 nucleotides align to TRBD2. The germline V gene has CDR1 SGHRS and CDR2 YFSETQ. This CDR3 region has 18 residues. V was pared by 4 bases and J by 0 bases, with 12 bases of the junction left unmatched. The DNA of the CDR3 is TGCGCCAGCAGCATGAAGGACAGGGGACTAGCGGCCTCCTACGAGCAGTACTTC. Its translation is CASSMKDRGLAASYEQYF.

The rearrangement links TRBV5-1 to TRBJ2-7; maybe TRBD2 (7 bases). Germline assignment: CDR1 SGHRS and CDR2 YFSETQ. The CDR3 runs to 16 residues. Trimming cost V 4 bases and J 2 bases, with 19 bases left between them. The DNA of the CDR3 is TGCGCCAGCAGCCGGGCGGGGGCAGGGTACACCTACGAGCAGTACTTC. It encodes CASSRAGAGYTYEQYF. Variable domain in full (rest from reference TRBV5-1 and TRBJ2-7): KAGVTQTPRYLIKTRGQQVTLSCSPISGHRSVSWYQQTPGQGLQFLFEYFSETQRNKGNFPGRFSGRQFSNSRSEMNVSTLELGDSALYLCASSRAGAGYTYEQYFGPGTRLTVT.

This clonotype was counted at least ten times. This sequence joins TRBV20-1 and TRBJ2-1; D call uncertain. The V gene lost 1 base and the J gene lost 2 bases, with 18 bases spanning the gap. This CDR3 comprises 17 residues. Germline assignment: CDR1 DFQATT and CDR2 SNEGSKA (reference sequence). CDR3 DNA: TGCAGTGCTAGAGGGGGTTTGGTGGAGAGGACCTACAATGAGCAGTTCTTC. Encoded protein: CSARGGLVERTYNEQFF.

V and J are TRBV6-1 and TRBJ1-5, with a tentative D call TRBD1 (6 bases). The CDR3 has 13 amino acids. V was clipped by 7 bases and J by 5 bases, with 12 bases between them. The germline V gene has CDR1 MNHNS and CDR2 SASEGT. This CDR3 is CASNEKGDQPQHF. CDR3 in DNA: TGTGCCAGCAACGAAAAGGGGGATCAGCCCCAGCATTTT.

At least ten counts were recorded for this clonotype. The rearrangement joins TRBV28 to TRBJ1-6, with 8 positions matching TRBD1. Trimming took 5 bases from V and 7 from J; bases not matched to a gene: 10. Germline V gives CDR1 MDHEN, CDR2 SYDVKM. The CDR3 extends over 16 amino acids. CDR3 in amino acids: CASSERTGNGNSPLHF. The CDR3 coding sequence is TGTGCCAGCAGTGAACGGACAGGGAACGGGAATTCACCCCTCCACTTT.

There are many counts of this clonotype. One end of the junction varies from germline; a read error may be responsible. V gene TRBV5-1 combines with J gene TRBJ2-1, with 10 bases identical to TRBD2. CDR1 is SGHRS and CDR2 is YFSETQ in the germline V gene. The CDR3 is 15 residues long. CDR3: CASSLASGSYNEQFF. The CDR3 bases are TGTGCCAGCAGCTTAGCTAGCGGGAGCTACAATGAGCAGTTCTTC.

This clonotype showed up many times. The chain uses TRBV2 and TRBJ1-5, with D possibly TRBD1 on 6 matching bases. Trimming stripped 7 bases from V and 4 bases from J, with 20 bases between. Per germline, CDR1 SNHLY and CDR2 FYNNEI. This CDR3 is 16 amino acids long. The CDR3 region has the DNA TGTGCCAGCAACAGGGCAGGCCGCGGGGTTAATCAGCCCCAGCATTTT. Translation: CASNRAGRGVNQPQHF.

In this sample, this clonotype turned up many times. The chain combines TRBV11-2 with TRBJ2-5; 14 bases are a match to TRBD2. The CDR3 has 15 amino acids. The germline CDR1 and CDR2 sequences are SGHAT and FQNNGV. V shed 5 bases, J shed 6 bases, and the junction held 5 bases outside the gene matches. The CDR3 protein is CASSGTSGSAKTQYF. For the CDR3, the DNA is TGTGCCAGCAGCGGGACTAGCGGGAGCGCGAAGACCCAGTACTTC.

The chain recombines TRBV3-1 with TRBJ1-1; 7 positions agree with TRBD1. Trimming removed 3 bases from V and 4 bases from J; junction bases left unmatched: 5. This CDR3 is 14 amino acids long. Germline CDR1 reads LGHDT; CDR2 reads YNNKEL (reference sequence). The CDR3 DNA is TGTGCCAGCAGCCATAGGGGGCAGGGCACTGAAGCTTTCTTT. This encodes CASSHRGQGTEAFF.

This clonotype was detected ten times or more. The genes are TRBV29-1 and TRBJ2-4, with TRBD2 as a possible D gene (6 bases). The CDR3 has 16 residues. Germline values: CDR1 SQVTM, CDR2 ANQGSEA. Trimming took 5 bases from V and 0 from J, leaving 17 bases between them. DNA of the CDR3: TGCAGCGTTCCTCACCCATGGAGGGTAGCCAAAAACATTCAGTACTTC. Amino acids: CSVPHPWRVAKNIQYF.

The sample holds many counts of this clonotype. The rearrangement joins TRBV7-9 to TRBJ2-3; 9 bases agree with TRBD1. J was trimmed by 6 bases and V by 0 bases; bases with no gene match: 7. The CDR3 length is 16 residues. Germline CDR1 SEHNR, CDR2 FQNEAQ (reference sequence). The CDR3 here is CASSLAGDRVTDTQYF. The DNA of the CDR3 is TGTGCCAGCAGCTTAGCGGGGGACAGGGTCACCGATACGCAGTATTTT. Together with reference TRBV7-9 and TRBJ2-3, the CDR3 gives the full variable domain: DTGVSQNPRHKITKRGQNVTFRCDPISEHNRLYWYRQTLGQGPEFLTYFQNEAQLEKSRLLSDRFSAERPKGSFSTLEIQRTEQGDSAMYLCASSLAGDRVTDTQYFGPGTRLTVL.

This clonotype was seen a handful of times. CDR3 region: CATSRDMGEETQYF. Written as DNA, the CDR3 is TGTGCCACCAGCAGAGATATGGGGGAGGAGACCCAGTACTTC. The chain joins TRBV15 to TRBJ2-5; the D gene could be TRBD1 or TRBD2 (5 bases each). Germline V CDR1 and CDR2: LNHNV, YYDKDF (reference sequence). The CDR3 runs 14 residues. The germline V and J ends were trimmed by 0 bases and 5 bases, with 10 bases remaining between them.

There are many counts of this clonotype. The chain joins TRBV6-5 to TRBJ1-1, with 9 nucleotides matching TRBD1. This CDR3 comprises 16 residues. In germline, CDR1 is MNHEY, CDR2 SVGAGI. Unmatched junction bases numbered 6, after V lost 0 bases and J lost 4 bases. CDR3 bases: TGTGCCAGCAGTTACTCACAGGGGGCCTTTGGCACTGAAGCTTTCTTT. Its translation is CASSYSQGAFGTEAFF.

In its sample, this clonotype was seen a few times. This rearrangement joins TRBV7-8 to TRBJ1-2; TRBD1 aligns across 7 bases. The CDR3 is made up of 17 amino acids. V lost 5 bases, J lost 7 bases, and 19 bases stayed unmatched. Germline values: CDR1 SGHVS, CDR2 FQNEAQ. CDR3 nucleotide sequence: TGTGCCAGCAGCGCCGGATCTACAGGGGCCTATAAAGGTGGCTACACCTTC. This translates into CASSAGSTGAYKGGYTF.

In its sample, this clonotype was seen many times. The chain couples TRBV7-9 to TRBJ2-7; weak D call: TRBD1 (5 bases). CDR1 and CDR2 (germline): SEHNR, FQNEAQ (reference sequence). V was pared by 5 bases and J by 1 base, with 12 bases between. The CDR3 is 14 residues long. The CDR3 DNA is TGTGCCAGCAGCCCGGCGACAGCTTCCTACGAGCAGTACTTC. Protein sequence: CASSPATASYEQYF.

This clonotype was recorded a few times. The chain joins TRBV20-1 to TRBJ1-5; D uncertain. There are 13 residues in the CDR3. V was cut by 0 bases and J by 4 bases, with 7 bases left in between. Germline CDR1 reads DFQATT; CDR2 reads SNEGSKA (reference sequence). CDR3 in DNA: TGCAGTGCTAGAGATGGGGTTAATCAGCCCCAGCATTTT. Protein sequence: CSARDGVNQPQHF.

The table lists this clonotype with many counts. The chain couples TRBV10-3 to TRBJ2-5; 11 bases agree with TRBD2. The germline V gene encodes CDR1 ENHRY and CDR2 SYGVKD. This CDR3 region has 15 residues. With V trimmed by 2 bases and J by 4 bases, 3 bases remained unmatched. The CDR3 region is CAISEPGLAGETQYF. The CDR3 DNA reads TGTGCCATCAGTGAGCCAGGACTAGCGGGAGAGACCCAGTACTTC.

This clonotype has at least ten counts. The chain joins TRBV28 to TRBJ2-5, with D unresolved. The V end lost 6 bases, the J end lost 2 bases, and 10 bases lay between the germline ends. Germline CDR1 and CDR2: MDHEN and SYDVKM. This CDR3 is 13 amino acids long. DNA of the CDR3: TGTGCCAGCAGCAGGCAGATTCAAGAGACCCAGTACTTC. Encoded protein: CASSRQIQETQYF.

This clonotype has just a few counts. The chain links TRBV28 to TRBJ1-2; no firm D call. Germline assignment: CDR1 MDHEN and CDR2 SYDVKM. CDR3 length equals 12 residues. V gave up 7 bases and J gave up 6 bases, with 12 bases separating them. The DNA for the CDR3 is TGTGCCAGCACTTCCGGTCCCGATGGCTACACCTTC. Protein product: CASTSGPDGYTF.

This clonotype was counted at least ten times. The rearrangement uses TRBV18 and TRBJ2-7, with D possibly TRBD2 on 5 matching bases. The CDR3 extends over 11 amino acids. Trimming removed 5 bases from V and 3 bases from J, with 5 bases in between. Germline V gives CDR1 KGHSH, CDR2 LQKENI. The CDR3: CASSGSYEQYF. CDR3 bases: TGTGCCAGCTCAGGGAGCTACGAGCAGTACTTC.

In this sample, this clonotype turned up many times. The V gene is TRBV3-1, the J gene TRBJ2-1; the D call may be TRBD1 or TRBD2 (6 bases each). Germline V CDR1 and CDR2: LGHDT, YNNKEL (reference sequence). The CDR3 totals 13 residues. Deletions cut 4 bases from V and 12 bases from J, with 16 bases between. The CDR3 loop reads CASSPSVGGWQFF. The CDR3 DNA reads as TGTGCCAGCAGCCCTTCGGTAGGGGGGTGGCAGTTCTTC.

This clonotype was counted ten times or more. CDR3 nucleotides: TGCGCCAGCAGCTTGGCCGACAGGGTTGGCGGGGAGCTGTTTTTT. This codes for CASSLADRVGGELFF. The chain couples TRBV5-1 to TRBJ2-2; TRBD1 matches at 7 bases. V shed 0 bases, J shed 7 bases, and the junction held 6 bases outside the gene matches. This CDR3 has 15 residues. Germline V lookup: CDR1 SGHRS, CDR2 YFSETQ. The full variable domain, with the rest looked up from reference TRBV5-1 and TRBJ2-2, is KAGVTQTPRYLIKTRGQQVTLSCSPISGHRSVSWYQQTPGQGLQFLFEYFSETQRNKGNFPGRFSGRQFSNSRSEMNVSTLELGDSALYLCASSLADRVGGELFFGEGSRLTVL.

This clonotype appeared many times. This rearrangement joins TRBV19 to TRBJ1-1; TRBD1 is a possible D gene (5 bases). Germline-derived CDR1 and CDR2 are LNHDA and SQIVND (reference sequence). V was trimmed by 4 bases and J by 4 bases, leaving 10 bases between them. CDR3 length equals 13 residues. The CDR3 sequence is CASSKKGSTEAFF. In DNA, the CDR3 is TGTGCCAGTAGTAAAAAGGGGAGCACTGAAGCTTTCTTT. The full variable domain, with the rest looked up from reference TRBV19 and TRBJ1-1, is DGGITQSPKYLFRKEGQNVTLSCEQNLNHDAMYWYRQDPGQGLRLIYYSQIVNDFQKGDIAEGYSVSREKKESFPLTVTSAQKNPTAFYLCASSKKGSTEAFFGQGTRLTVV.

This clonotype was picked up many times. The chain uses TRBV7-8 and TRBJ2-1; the match to TRBD2 covers 8 bases. V shed 5 bases, J shed 6 bases, and the junction held 6 bases outside the gene matches. The length of the CDR3 is 14 residues. Germline values: CDR1 SGHVS, CDR2 FQNEAQ. The CDR3, as DNA: TGTGCCAGCAGCAGGGGACTAGTGCGCAATGAGCAGTTCTTC. Its protein product is CASSRGLVRNEQFF.

This clonotype was seen at least ten times. The chain recombines TRBV12-3 or TRBV12-4 with TRBJ2-5; the D is unclear. This CDR3 is built from 12 residues. Trimming took 5 bases from V and 3 from J, leaving 7 bases between them. CDR3 bases: TGTGCCAGCAGTCCCCCCAAAGAGACCCAGTACTTC. This translates into CASSPPKETQYF.

This clonotype was observed many times. The chain carries TRBV28 and TRBJ2-7; D is possibly TRBD2 (6 bases). Germline assignment: CDR1 MDHEN and CDR2 SYDVKM. Between the trimmed V and J ends, which lost 3 bases and 0 bases, there was a span of 15 bases. The CDR3 is made up of 16 amino acids. Here the CDR3 reads CASSFVGGRSSYEQYF. CDR3 nucleotide sequence: TGTGCCAGCAGTTTCGTGGGAGGCCGGAGCTCCTACGAGCAGTACTTC.

This clonotype was seen a few times. The chain has TRBV4-1 and TRBJ1-1, with D unresolved. V was trimmed by 1 base and J by 1 base, leaving 7 bases between them. CDR3 length equals 14 residues. Germline V gene sequence: CDR1 MGHRA, CDR2 YSYEKL. The chain's CDR3 is CASSQVSRNTEAFF. The CDR3 DNA is TGCGCCAGCAGCCAAGTCTCCAGGAACACTGAAGCTTTCTTT.

This clonotype was detected a few times. The rearrangement uses TRBV20-1 and TRBJ2-1; possibly TRBD1 for D (6 bases). The CDR3 contains 14 residues. Trimming removed 3 bases from V and 3 bases from J, with 12 bases in between. Germline CDR1 and CDR2: DFQATT and SNEGSKA (reference sequence). The CDR3 loop reads CSASTGTHYNEQFF. CDR3 coding DNA: TGCAGTGCTAGTACCGGGACACACTACAATGAGCAGTTCTTC.

This clonotype appeared many times. The rearrangement joins TRBV18 to TRBJ2-7, with D unresolved. V was cut by 3 bases and J by 4 bases, with 10 bases left in between. The CDR3 loop spans 13 amino acids. Germline assignment: CDR1 KGHSH and CDR2 LQKENI. The CDR3 coding sequence is TGTGCCAGCTCACCCCTGAGGTCTTACGAGCAGTACTTC. The encoded protein is CASSPLRSYEQYF. Full variable domain (remainder filled in from reference TRBV18 and TRBJ2-7): NAGVMQNPRHLVRRRGQEARLRCSPMKGHSHVYWYRQLPEEGLKFMVYLQKENIIDESGMPKERFSAEFPKEGPSILRIQQVVRGDSAAYFCASSPLRSYEQYFGPGTRLTVT.

This clonotype was found many times. The V gene is TRBV11-2, the J gene TRBJ2-5; TRBD1 matches 7 bases. There are 15 residues in the CDR3. CDR1 and CDR2 from the germline V gene are SGHAT and FQNNGV. Trimming at V came to 3 bases and at J to 2 bases, leaving 6 bases not matched to a gene. The CDR3 nucleotides read TGTGCCAGCAGCTTGACAGGGAGAGGGCAAGAGACCCAGTACTTC. It yields the protein CASSLTGRGQETQYF. Combining the CDR3 with reference TRBV11-2 and TRBJ2-5 gives the whole variable domain EAGVAQSPRYKIIEKRQSVAFWCNPISGHATLYWYQQILGQGPKLLIQFQNNGVVDDSQLPKDRFSAERLKGVDSTLKIQPAKLEDSAVYLCASSLTGRGQETQYFGPGTRLLVL.

The rearrangement links TRBV12-3 or TRBV12-4 to TRBJ2-7; D is unclear. The ends were cut back, 6 bases at V and 3 bases at J, with 15 bases in the middle. The CDR3 runs to 14 residues. CDR3 loop: CASSQGPRSYEQYF. The CDR3, as DNA: TGTGCCAGCAGCCAAGGCCCCAGAAGCTACGAGCAGTACTTC.

This clonotype turned up a few times. The V and J genes are TRBV2 and TRBJ2-4; TRBD2 matches 11 bases. With V trimmed by 5 bases and J by 0 bases, 9 bases remained unmatched. Germline V gene lookup returns CDR1 SNHLY and CDR2 FYNNEI. There are 18 residues in the CDR3. The CDR3 is CASSFTSGSLLAKNIQYF. Written as DNA, the CDR3 is TGTGCCAGCAGTTTCACTAGCGGGAGTCTGCTAGCCAAAAACATTCAGTACTTC. Combining the CDR3 with reference TRBV2 and TRBJ2-4 gives the whole variable domain EPEVTQTPSHQVTQMGQEVILRCVPISNHLYFYWYRQILGQKVEFLVSFYNNEISEKSEIFDDQFSVERPDGSNFTLKIRSTKLEDSAMYFCASSFTSGSLLAKNIQYFGAGTRLSVL.